This T cell receptor beta chain was captured by sequencing in a study of radiotherapy plus CTLA-4 blockade in lung cancer. Germline lookup yields CDR1 SNHLY and CDR2 FYNNEI. V lost 3 bases to trimming and J lost 3 bases, with 14 bases between them. The CDR3 contains 16 residues. Here immunoSEQ multiplex PCR was the method, and the copy in TCRdb shows in-frame clones only, minus some. The sample lists about 59,000 clones; approximately 84% were seen once. The clonotype comes from a human donor with non-small cell lung cancer whose response to radiotherapy plus ipilimumab could not be evaluated. The chain is built from TRBV2 and TRBJ1-4; maybe TRBD1 (6 bases). The source material was peripheral blood, sampled from a patient treated with radiotherapy plus ipilimumab. DNA for the CDR3: TGTGCCAGCAGTGAGAGCCGGGCAGGGGCTAATGAAAAACTGTTTTTT. Its translation is CASSESRAGANEKLFF.